The present T cell receptor beta chain was sequenced within a study of shared clonotypes between healthy human individuals. Naive-designated CD8 cells lacked CD45RO, were positively enriched for CCR7, and omitted terminally differentiated effector memory CD45RA+ cells. Germline CDR1 is MNHEY and CDR2 is SMNVEV (reference sequence). This CDR3 region has 15 residues. V dropped 5 bases and J dropped 7; count of bases not matched to a gene: 10. Generated by immunoSEQ multiplex PCR, the TCRdb table keeps only in-frame clones and is missing some. This sample has roughly 2.1 million clones, with just over 90% found just once.

Sequencing was performed on naive CD8+ T cells from PBMCs. The chain joins TRBV27 to TRBJ2-1; 8 nucleotides agree with TRBD1. This clonotype originated in a man between 18 and 29 years old in good health. Some clones in this sample may be carry-over from other donors' samples. This chain's CDR3 is CASSPSQGATNEQFF. The DNA for the CDR3 is TGTGCCAGCAGTCCCAGTCAGGGGGCTACGAATGAGCAGTTCTTC.